This is a list of T cell receptor beta chains from one sample in a study of blood T cell repertoires in COVID-19. The repertoire was sequenced with immunoSEQ multiplex PCR; TCRdb's copy has only in-frame clones and lacks some. The repertoire holds some 190,000 clones, with 86% as singletons. What was sequenced was PBMCs or T cells enriched from blood (not recorded which). These TCRs come from a man between 40 and 49 years old with acute COVID-19. Each CDR3 is given with its conserved first and last residue. A D gene is named only where the DNA matches it firmly. The listing skips clone size in some rows; elsewhere it reads once, few, many or a size class.

CDR3aa: CASSFSGSSSYEQYF
CDR3nt: TGTGCCAGCAGTTTTAGCGGGAGTTCGTCCTACGAGCAGTACTTC
abundance: .
d_gene: TRBD2
len: 15
v_gene: TRBV27
j_gene: TRBJ2-7

CDR3aa: CASTVTGRFPMNTEAFF
CDR3nt: TGTGCCAGCACCGTGACAGGGAGGTTTCCCATGAACACTGAAGCTTTCTTT
abundance: .
d_gene: TRBD1
len: 17
v_gene: TRBV28
j_gene: TRBJ1-1

CDR3aa: CASSLWAGGGTDTQYF
CDR3nt: TGTGCCAGCAGTTTATGGGCGGGGGGTGGCACAGATACGCAGTATTTT
abundance: .
d_gene: TRBD2
len: 16
v_gene: TRBV27
j_gene: TRBJ2-3

CDR3aa: CASSQDTSGDTDTQYF
CDR3nt: TGCGCCAGCAGCCAAGATACTAGCGGGGACACAGATACGCAGTATTTT
abundance: .
d_gene: TRBD2
len: 16
v_gene: TRBV4-1
j_gene: TRBJ2-3

CDR3aa: CASSRFSTGYDQPQHF
CDR3nt: TGTGCCAGCAGCCGGTTTAGCACAGGGTACGATCAGCCCCAGCATTTT
abundance: .
d_gene: .
len: 16
v_gene: TRBV5-4
j_gene: TRBJ1-5

CDR3aa: CASSLFGSGNYNEQFF
CDR3nt: TGTGCCAGCAGCTTATTTGGTAGCGGGAATTACAATGAGCAGTTCTTC
abundance: .
d_gene: TRBD2
len: 16
v_gene: TRBV7-3
j_gene: TRBJ2-1

CDR3aa: CASSAREPGGELFF
CDR3nt: TGTGCCAGCAGTGCAAGGGAGCCCGGAGGGGAGCTGTTTTTT
abundance: .
d_gene: .
len: 14
v_gene: TRBV2
j_gene: TRBJ2-2

CDR3aa: CASSVVDSMNTEAFF
CDR3nt: TGTGCCAGTAGTGTGGTGGACAGTATGAACACTGAAGCTTTCTTT
abundance: .
d_gene: .
len: 15
v_gene: TRBV19
j_gene: TRBJ1-1

CDR3aa: CASSARERQETQYF
CDR3nt: TGTGCCAGCAGCGCCCGGGAGAGACAAGAGACCCAGTACTTC
abundance: .
d_gene: .
len: 14
v_gene: TRBV3-1/TRBV3-2
j_gene: TRBJ2-5

CDR3aa: CASTPRGGGIEQYF
CDR3nt: TGTGCCAGCACCCCCCGGGGGGGCGGCATCGAGCAGTACTTC
abundance: .
d_gene: TRBD2
len: 14
v_gene: TRBV11-2
j_gene: TRBJ2-7

CDR3aa: CASSIQDGPQHF
CDR3nt: TGTGCCAGTAGTATTCAGGATGGGCCCCAGCATTTT
abundance: .
d_gene: .
len: 12
v_gene: TRBV19
j_gene: TRBJ1-5

CDR3aa: CASSEETAYEQYF
CDR3nt: TGTGCCAGCAGTGAAGAGACAGCCTACGAGCAGTACTTC
abundance: once
d_gene: .
len: 13
v_gene: TRBV2
j_gene: TRBJ2-7

CDR3aa: CASSSDKGRQPQHF
CDR3nt: TGTGCCAGCAGCTCGGACAAGGGGCGACAGCCCCAGCATTTT
abundance: .
d_gene: .
len: 14
v_gene: TRBV5-8
j_gene: TRBJ1-5

CDR3aa: CASSEVVGASNEKLFF
CDR3nt: TGTGCCAGCAGTGAAGTTGTGGGCGCTTCTAATGAAAAACTGTTTTTT
abundance: .
d_gene: .
len: 16
v_gene: TRBV2
j_gene: TRBJ1-4

CDR3aa: CASSQVGTSGYEQYF
CDR3nt: TGCGCCAGCAGCCAAGTGGGGACTAGCGGTTACGAGCAGTACTTC
abundance: .
d_gene: TRBD2
len: 15
v_gene: TRBV4-1
j_gene: TRBJ2-7

CDR3aa: CATSSTGSYNEQFF
CDR3nt: TGTGCCACCAGCTCGACAGGGTCCTACAATGAGCAGTTCTTC
abundance: few
d_gene: TRBD1
len: 14
v_gene: TRBV24-1
j_gene: TRBJ2-1

CDR3aa: CASSFQGRKNTEAFF
CDR3nt: TGTGCCAGCAGTTTCCAGGGCAGAAAGAACACTGAAGCTTTCTTT
abundance: once
d_gene: .
len: 15
v_gene: TRBV28
j_gene: TRBJ1-1

CDR3aa: CASPQSRTVLNTIYF
CDR3nt: TGTGCCAGCCCCCAAAGTAGGACTGTTCTTAACACCATATATTTT
abundance: few
d_gene: .
len: 15
v_gene: TRBV7-3
j_gene: TRBJ1-3

CDR3aa: CASSSGQGGEQYF
CDR3nt: TGCGCCAGCAGCTCAGGACAGGGGGGAGAGCAGTACTTC
abundance: .
d_gene: TRBD1
len: 13
v_gene: TRBV5-1
j_gene: TRBJ2-7

CDR3aa: CSVAKDYSTGELFF
CDR3nt: TGCAGCGTTGCCAAGGACTATAGCACCGGGGAGCTGTTTTTT
abundance: .
d_gene: .
len: 14
v_gene: TRBV29-1
j_gene: TRBJ2-2

CDR3aa: CASGLARMGGASSYNEQFF
CDR3nt: TGTGCTAGTGGTTTGGCACGAATGGGGGGTGCTAGCTCCTACAATGAGCAGTTCTTC
abundance: .
d_gene: .
len: 19
v_gene: TRBV12-5
j_gene: TRBJ2-1

CDR3aa: CASSFGMGGTSKNTGELFF
CDR3nt: TGCGCCAGCAGCTTTGGAATGGGGGGGACTAGCAAGAACACCGGGGAGCTGTTTTTT
abundance: once
d_gene: TRBD2
len: 19
v_gene: TRBV5-1
j_gene: TRBJ2-2

CDR3aa: CASSQVNERLAGVNEQFF
CDR3nt: TGCGCCAGCAGCCAAGTAAACGAACGACTAGCGGGAGTAAATGAGCAGTTCTTC
abundance: .
d_gene: TRBD2
len: 18
v_gene: TRBV4-3
j_gene: TRBJ2-1

CDR3aa: CASSPLTGKVAYEQYF
CDR3nt: TGTGCCAGCTCACCACTTACAGGGAAGGTCGCCTACGAGCAGTACTTC
abundance: .
d_gene: .
len: 16
v_gene: TRBV18
j_gene: TRBJ2-7

CDR3aa: CASSLDLNPYNEQFF
CDR3nt: TGCGCCAGCAGCTTGGACCTAAATCCCTACAATGAGCAGTTCTTC
abundance: .
d_gene: .
len: 15
v_gene: TRBV5-1
j_gene: TRBJ2-1

CDR3aa: CASSLSGGSGNTIYF
CDR3nt: TGTGCCAGCAGTTTGTCCGGGGGATCCGGAAACACCATATATTTT
abundance: .
d_gene: .
len: 15
v_gene: TRBV28
j_gene: TRBJ1-3

CDR3aa: CAWEVHGGDRDYGYTF
CDR3nt: TGTGCCTGGGAGGTCCATGGGGGCGATCGGGACTATGGCTACACCTTC
abundance: .
d_gene: .
len: 16
v_gene: TRBV30
j_gene: TRBJ1-2

CDR3aa: CASSVAHGGALEEQFF
CDR3nt: TGTGCCAGCAGCGTGGCCCACGGGGGAGCCCTAGAGGAGCAGTTCTTC
abundance: .
d_gene: .
len: 16
v_gene: TRBV9
j_gene: TRBJ2-1

CDR3aa: CASSLGQGADTQYF
CDR3nt: TGCGCCAGCAGCTTGGGACAGGGCGCAGATACGCAGTATTTT
abundance: .
d_gene: TRBD1
len: 14
v_gene: TRBV5-1
j_gene: TRBJ2-3

CDR3aa: CASSWPSGITGELFF
CDR3nt: TGTGCCAGCAGTTGGCCTAGCGGGATCACCGGGGAGCTGTTTTTT
abundance: .
d_gene: TRBD2
len: 15
v_gene: TRBV6-2/TRBV6-3
j_gene: TRBJ2-2

CDR3aa: CASSFGGAKNIQYF
CDR3nt: TGTGCCAGCAGTTTCGGAGGGGCCAAAAACATTCAGTACTTC
abundance: .
d_gene: .
len: 14
v_gene: TRBV28
j_gene: TRBJ2-4

CDR3aa: CASNPVGFSDTGELFF
CDR3nt: TGTGCCAGCAACCCCGTCGGGTTTTCGGACACCGGGGAGCTGTTTTTT
abundance: once
d_gene: .
len: 16
v_gene: TRBV2
j_gene: TRBJ2-2

CDR3aa: CASSWGLAGTAETQYF
CDR3nt: TGTGCCAGCAGCTGGGGACTAGCGGGAACTGCAGAGACCCAGTACTTC
abundance: .
d_gene: TRBD2
len: 16
v_gene: TRBV7-3
j_gene: TRBJ2-5

CDR3aa: CASSLDRGNTGELFF
CDR3nt: TGTGCCAGCAGCTTAGACAGGGGGAACACCGGGGAGCTGTTTTTT
abundance: .
d_gene: TRBD1
len: 15
v_gene: TRBV7-2
j_gene: TRBJ2-2

CDR3aa: CAWSEAKETQYF
CDR3nt: TGTGCCTGGAGTGAAGCCAAAGAGACCCAGTACTTC
abundance: .
d_gene: .
len: 12
v_gene: TRBV30
j_gene: TRBJ2-5

CDR3aa: CSVAQGALGTEAFF
CDR3nt: TGCAGCGTTGCTCAGGGGGCGTTGGGCACTGAAGCTTTCTTT
abundance: once
d_gene: TRBD1
len: 14
v_gene: TRBV29-1
j_gene: TRBJ1-1

CDR3aa: CASSARQGLAQHF
CDR3nt: TGTGCCAGCAGCGCACGACAGGGGTTGGCCCAGCATTTT
abundance: few
d_gene: TRBD1
len: 13
v_gene: TRBV3-1/TRBV3-2
j_gene: TRBJ1-5

CDR3aa: CASSYRDRVNQPQHF
CDR3nt: TGTGCCAGCAGTTACCGGGATCGGGTGAATCAGCCCCAGCATTTT
abundance: .
d_gene: .
len: 15
v_gene: TRBV28
j_gene: TRBJ1-5

CDR3aa: CASSQGGQGLDEQYF
CDR3nt: TGCGCCAGCAGCCAAGGGGGACAGGGACTCGACGAGCAGTACTTC
abundance: .
d_gene: TRBD1
len: 15
v_gene: TRBV4-1
j_gene: TRBJ2-7

CDR3aa: CATSEGLAGGTDTQYF
CDR3nt: TGTGCCACCAGTGAGGGACTAGCGGGAGGGACAGATACGCAGTATTTT
abundance: .
d_gene: TRBD2
len: 16
v_gene: TRBV24-1
j_gene: TRBJ2-3

CDR3aa: CASSLSTPQETQYF
CDR3nt: TGTGCCAGCAGCCTAAGTACCCCCCAAGAGACCCAGTACTTC
abundance: .
d_gene: .
len: 14
v_gene: TRBV7-2
j_gene: TRBJ2-5

CDR3aa: CASSIGSRGLQPQHF
CDR3nt: TGTGCCAGTAGTATAGGTAGCAGGGGTCTGCAGCCCCAGCATTTT
abundance: .
d_gene: .
len: 15
v_gene: TRBV19
j_gene: TRBJ1-5

CDR3aa: CASSPRAGNEQYF
CDR3nt: TGTGCCAGCAGCCCAAGAGCAGGGAACGAGCAGTACTTC
abundance: .
d_gene: .
len: 13
v_gene: TRBV13
j_gene: TRBJ2-7

CDR3aa: CANSPPPAGTVYGYTF
CDR3nt: TGTGCCAACAGCCCCCCCCCAGCGGGCACGGTCTATGGCTACACCTTC
abundance: .
d_gene: .
len: 16
v_gene: TRBV3-1/TRBV3-2
j_gene: TRBJ1-2

CDR3aa: CASSYSRGTLYGYTF
CDR3nt: TGTGCCAGCAGTTACTCCAGGGGCACCTTATATGGCTACACCTTC
abundance: few
d_gene: .
len: 15
v_gene: TRBV6-5
j_gene: TRBJ1-2

CDR3aa: CASRRVNEQFF
CDR3nt: TGTGCCAGCAGGAGGGTCAATGAGCAGTTCTTC
abundance: .
d_gene: .
len: 11
v_gene: TRBV2
j_gene: TRBJ2-1

CDR3aa: CASSFTGTCGEKLFF
CDR3nt: TGTGCCAGCAGCTTTACCGGGACTTGCGGTGAAAAACTGTTTTTT
abundance: .
d_gene: .
len: 15
v_gene: TRBV27
j_gene: TRBJ1-4

CDR3aa: CASSRLAVGYEQYF
CDR3nt: TGTGCCAGTAGCAGACTAGCGGTAGGCTACGAGCAGTACTTC
abundance: .
d_gene: TRBD2
len: 14
v_gene: TRBV19
j_gene: TRBJ2-7

CDR3aa: CASSIIGGSAYEQYF
CDR3nt: TGTGCCAGTAGTATAATCGGGGGATCGGCCTACGAGCAGTACTTC
abundance: .
d_gene: .
len: 15
v_gene: TRBV19
j_gene: TRBJ2-7

CDR3aa: CAWSVDRAGQPQHF
CDR3nt: TGTGCCTGGAGTGTAGACAGGGCAGGGCAGCCCCAGCATTTT
abundance: .
d_gene: TRBD1
len: 14
v_gene: TRBV30
j_gene: TRBJ1-5